This T cell receptor (beta chain) originates from a study of response to subunit inactivated influenza vaccine. Study-level results: A suggestion made by the authors is that each seasonal influenza vaccination recruits few new T cells.

Of note for this clonotype: What it recognizes is unknown.

V lost 5 bases and J 3 bases, leaving 13 bases between the germline ends. Germline-derived CDR1 and CDR2 are DFQATT and SNEGSKA (reference sequence). This CDR3 has 13 residues. TCRdb re-derived calls from the RT-PCR reads in MiXCR, one entry per CDR3 protein. The data contain 450,000 to 600,000 distinct CDR3 sequences, more than 15% of them singletons. The V gene is TRBV20-1, the J gene TRBJ1-2; weak D call: TRBD1 (5 bases). This clonotype originated in a man between 50 and 75 years old who received an inactivated influenza vaccine. Sequences were derived from CD4+ T cells sorted from PBMCs, sampled less than 30 months after vaccination. The CDR3 sequence: CSARVRGDYGYTF. CDR3 coding DNA: TGCAGTGCTCGGGTCCGAGGGGACTATGGCTACACCTTC.